In its sample, the clone carrying this T cell receptor beta chain was seen a few times. No antigen is known for it. The record originates from a study of T-cell reconstitution after alpha-beta-depleted transplantation in children. TCRbeta library construction was performed incorporating unique molecular identifiers. A single record per CDR3 protein comes from TCRdb applying MiXCR to the PCR reads. This table holds 540,000 or so distinct CDR3 sequences, roughly 23% found once. Germline CDR1 and CDR2: DFQATT and SNEGSKA (reference sequence). V gave up 1 base and J gave up 7 bases; unmatched junction bases: 18. The CDR3 runs to 17 residues. Overall study findings and caveats: Newly produced T cells mostly provided counts and TCRbeta diversity after one year, as hyperexpanded clones declined.

The material was PBMCs, mostly from graft donor cells, obtained 360 days after TCRalphabeta/CD19-depleted stem cell transplant. The chain carries TRBV20-1 and TRBJ1-1; 7 bases align to TRBD1. The sequence derives from a boy under three years old who had a stem cell transplant for acute myeloid leukemia, so the T cells may come from the graft donor. The CDR3 coding sequence is TGCAGTGCTAGAGGCCGGAGACCCCGGGACAGACCCATTGAAGCTTTCTTT. Protein: CSARGRRPRDRPIEAFF.